This TCR beta chain was profiled in a study of T cells after yellow fever vaccination. Study conclusions and caveats: The secondary response peaked faster, at day 5 versus 15, but was weaker. Across the CD4 and CD8 compartments, a small share of clonotypes was present in both. The study noted that FACS-sorted repertoires could contain abundant clonotypes contaminating from the bulk population.

On this clonotype itself: Antigen unknown.

TCRdb re-derived calls from the 5' RACE reads in MiXCR, one entry per CDR3 protein. This table has over 150,000 distinct CDR3 sequences, approximately 6% appearing once. The source is a man younger than 35 who received the YFV17D yellow fever vaccine. The material was CD4+ T cells sorted from PBMCs, obtained on the day of the first yellow fever vaccination.

The chain's CDR3 is CASSYSDPTLQETQYF. The CDR3 bases are TGTGCCAGCAGTTACTCGGACCCGACTTTGCAAGAGACCCAGTACTTC. V and J are TRBV6-5 and TRBJ2-5; no clear D. Per the germline V gene, CDR1 is MNHEY and CDR2 is SVGAGI. The V and J ends lost 0 bases and 2 bases respectively, with 13 bases between them. This CDR3 is 16 amino acids long.